This TCR beta chain was recorded in a study of cytotoxic CD8 clonotypes in ibrutinib-treated CLL. Whole-study findings and limits: Clonality went higher at ibrutinib response and then dropped back toward baseline at progression. T-cell clonality at baseline went above that of age-matched healthy donors and rose and fell with circulating CD8+ T-cell counts.

Germline CDR1 MDHEN, CDR2 SYDVKM. V gave up 7 bases and J gave up 2 bases, with 17 bases separating them. This CDR3 region has 15 residues. The count of this clone is one. Its antigen remains unknown. Only in-frame clones appear in the TCRdb table, and some are missing; sequencing was by immunoSEQ multiplex PCR. The repertoire holds 200,000 to 250,000 clones, with 70% as singletons. Specimen: PBMCs, collected after 24 months of ibrutinib treatment. The chain links TRBV28 to TRBJ2-5, with D perhaps assigned TRBD1 or TRBD2 (6 bases each). This receptor was obtained from a human donor with chronic lymphocytic leukemia. The CDR3 DNA is TGTGCCAGCACCGATCGGGGGCGCAAACAAGAGACCCAGTACTTC. This translates into CASTDRGRKQETQYF.